This T cell receptor beta chain comes out of a study of response to subunit inactivated influenza vaccine. Broader study findings: Each seasonal influenza vaccination, the authors suggested, recruits few new T cells.

The CDR3 has 16 residues. Germline V lookup: CDR1 LGHDT, CDR2 YNNKEL (reference sequence). With V trimmed by 5 bases and J by 3 bases, 9 bases remained unmatched. TCRdb passed the RT-PCR reads through MiXCR, listing each CDR3 protein once. The sample records around 540,000 distinct CDR3 sequences, 12% being singletons. Many counts were recorded for this clonotype. Its antigen is unidentified. The starting material was PBMCs from blood, obtained on the day of vaccination. The chain carries TRBV3-1 and TRBJ2-3; TRBD1 aligns across 9 bases. The origin of this receptor is a man aged 45 to 65 who received an inactivated influenza vaccine. The DNA of the CDR3 is TGTGCCAGCAGCTCTACCGGGACAGGGCGGACAGATACGCAGTATTTT. Encoded protein: CASSSTGTGRTDTQYF.